This T cell receptor (beta chain) derives from a study of cytomegalovirus exposure and HLA in healthy donors. This clone was counted between two and nine times. The target antigen is unknown. V dropped 3 bases and J dropped 4 bases, with 11 bases sitting between them. The CDR3 sequence is 14 residues long. Germline values: CDR1 SGHTA, CDR2 FQGNSA. Both 60 Vbeta primers and 13 Jbeta primers went into the PCR. The table came from immunoSEQ multiplex PCR; TCRdb's copy has only in-frame clones and leaves some out. This sample has approximately 150,000 clones, with roughly 77% found just once. Points from the study as a whole: Cytomegalovirus association was assigned to about 150 TCR beta chains.

The source material was PBMCs. This chain links TRBV7-2 with TRBJ2-3, with D perhaps matching TRBD1 (6 bases). This sequence originates from a man aged 18-30 years in good health and CMV-seropositive. The DNA of the CDR3 is TGTGCCAGCAGCTTTGGCAGGGGACCAGATACGCAGTATTTT. Residues: CASSFGRGPDTQYF.